Below, 30 T cell receptor beta chains from the same sample are listed, as sequenced in a study of vaccination and CD4 T cells after COVID-19. Sequencing of the DNA from cultured CD4+ T cells was carried out with the Oncomine TCR Beta short-read assay. Scientists extracted genomic DNA from CD4+ T cells grown in culture. TCRdb processed the PCR reads anew with MiXCR; each CDR3 protein has one entry. The sample lists around 8,000 distinct CDR3 sequences; 32% were seen once. Treatment defined: approximately 10-day PBMC culture with coronavirus spike peptide pools or control peptides (ViraFEST assay). One should note that the unexposed donor's CD4+ T cells were collected before the COVID-19 pandemic (2011-2018). Which antigens these TCRs recognize remains unknown. The specimen was CD4+ T cells from blood, cultured in vitro. These receptors came from a human donor in good health.

The chain joins TRBV5-8 to TRBJ2-1; 13 bases map to TRBD2. V lost 4 bases and J lost 9; bases outside the gene matches: 10. The CDR3 has 16 residues. Germline V gene lookup returns CDR1 SGHTS and CDR2 YDEGEE. The CDR3 region has the DNA TGTGCCAGCAGCCCAGGGACTAGCGGGAAGGGGAGTGAGCAGTTCTTC. Amino acids: CASSPGTSGKGSEQFF.

In this sample, this clonotype turned up a few times. V gene TRBV7-9 combines with J gene TRBJ2-3; perhaps TRBD2 as D (5 bases). The CDR3 length is 13 residues. V was shortened by 5 bases and J by 5 bases, with 11 bases between the two germline ends. From germline, CDR1 is SEHNR and CDR2 FQNEAQ (reference sequence). In DNA form, the CDR3 reads TGTGCCAGCAGCCCCCGGACTGGAGATACGCAGTATTTT. Translated: CASSPRTGDTQYF.

This sequence joins TRBV5-8 and TRBJ1-6; the match to TRBD1 covers 8 bases. Germline CDR1 reads SGHTS; CDR2 reads YDEGEE. V gave up 0 bases and J gave up 8 bases; unmatched junction bases: 4. The CDR3 spans 15 residues. CDR3 nucleotide sequence: TGTGCCAGCAGCTTGGCCCAGGGGGCGGATTCACCCCTCCACTTT. This encodes CASSLAQGADSPLHF.

In its sample, this clonotype was seen a few times. The V gene is TRBV29-1, the J gene TRBJ1-2; TRBD1 agrees at 11 bases. Germline-derived CDR1 and CDR2 are SQVTM and ANQGSEA. Trimming at V came to 6 bases and at J to 4 bases, leaving 7 bases not matched to a gene. The CDR3 contains 14 residues. CDR3 in DNA: TGCAGCGTGTTGGGACAGGGGGTTAGCTATGGCTACACCTTC. It translates to CSVLGQGVSYGYTF.

This clonotype was counted a few times. The V and J genes are TRBV7-9 and TRBJ2-1, with 12 bases that match TRBD1. The length of the CDR3 is 16 residues. J gave up 7 bases and V 0 bases, and 4 bases lay outside the gene matches. CDR1 SEHNR and CDR2 FQNEAQ come from the germline V gene (reference sequence). CDR3 amino acids: CASSLAGQGARNEQFF. The CDR3 DNA follows: TGTGCCAGCAGCTTAGCGGGACAGGGGGCGCGTAATGAGCAGTTCTTC.

This clonotype has more than one count but fewer than ten. This chain connects TRBV24-1 to TRBJ2-1; possibly TRBD2 for D (6 bases). V shed 3 bases and J shed 5 bases, with 13 bases lying between them. This CDR3 has 15 residues. Germline V lookup: CDR1 KGHDR, CDR2 SFDVKD. The CDR3 sequence: CATSDPGPGDNEQFF. In DNA, the CDR3 is TGTGCCACCAGTGATCCGGGACCGGGGGACAATGAGCAGTTCTTC.

J is TRBJ2-3 and V is TRBV25-1; 9 bases match TRBD1. This CDR3 is built from 12 residues. The trim removed 7 bases at V and 5 bases at J, leaving 1 base unmatched. In germline, CDR1 is MGHDK, CDR2 SYGVNS. The CDR3 nucleotides are TGTGCCAGCATGACAGGGGGAGATACGCAGTATTTT. Its protein product is CASMTGGDTQYF.

V is TRBV6-5 and J is TRBJ1-2; D is uncertain. Trimming took off 4 bases at V and 8 bases at J, with 14 bases between the two ends. The germline gives CDR1 MNHEY, CDR2 SVGAGI. The CDR3 is 13 residues long. CDR3 sequence: CASSLGRVAGYTF. For the CDR3, the DNA is TGTGCCAGCAGTTTGGGGAGGGTTGCGGGCTACACCTTC.

This chain connects TRBV7-9 to TRBJ2-2; 9 positions agree with TRBD1. The length of the CDR3 is 17 residues. V shed 0 bases, J shed 8 bases, and the junction held 10 bases outside the gene matches. Germline V gives CDR1 SEHNR, CDR2 FQNEAQ (reference sequence). CDR3 amino acids: CASSLAGGQGQRGELFF. The CDR3 DNA reads TGTGCCAGCAGCTTAGCCGGGGGACAGGGCCAGAGAGGGGAGCTGTTTTTT.

There are a few counts of this clonotype. This chain uses TRBV6-5 with TRBJ1-1; D is possibly TRBD1 (5 bases). V lost 0 bases and J 4 bases, leaving 12 bases between the germline ends. CDR1 is MNHEY, CDR2 SVGAGI, per germline. This CDR3 contains 15 residues. As DNA, the CDR3 is TGTGCCAGCAGTTACTCTACGCCCGGGGGCACTGAAGCTTTCTTT. Protein sequence: CASSYSTPGGTEAFF.

This chain connects TRBV11-3 to TRBJ2-3; D might be TRBD2 (6 bases). The CDR3 loop spans 15 amino acids. Trimming removed 2 bases from V and 4 bases from J, with 13 bases in between. Per the germline V gene, CDR1 is SGHNT and CDR2 is YENEEA. This CDR3 reads CASSLSAGRPDTQYF. CDR3 coding DNA: TGTGCCAGCAGCTTATCCGCAGGGAGGCCAGATACGCAGTATTTT.

This clonotype rates as medium-sized (0.01 to 0.1%). V usage is TRBV20-1 and J usage is TRBJ1-5; D unresolved. This CDR3 has 13 residues. V gave up 3 bases and J gave up 1 base, with 7 bases separating them. Germline CDR1 DFQATT, CDR2 SNEGSKA (reference sequence). The CDR3 bases are TGCAGTGCTAGTGCCGGGAGCAATCAGCCCCAGCATTTT. It encodes CSASAGSNQPQHF.

This clonotype was found a few times. The rearrangement links TRBV20-1 to TRBJ2-1, with D perhaps assigned TRBD1 or TRBD2 (5 bases each). From germline, CDR1 is DFQATT and CDR2 SNEGSKA (reference sequence). The CDR3 covers 10 residues. The CDR3 sequence is CSPRGNEQFF. The CDR3 DNA reads as TGCAGCCCGAGGGGCAATGAGCAGTTCTTC.

This rearrangement joins TRBV7-9 to TRBJ1-2; no clear D. The CDR3 spans 15 residues. Germline assignment: CDR1 SEHNR and CDR2 FQNEAQ (reference sequence). Trimming stripped 5 bases from V and 4 bases from J, with 17 bases between. CDR3 coding DNA: TGTGCCAGCAGCAAAAACGTTAGGGAAGTCTATGGCTACACCTTC. It encodes CASSKNVREVYGYTF.

This clonotype was found a few times. The chain recombines TRBV10-3 with TRBJ2-7; TRBD1 matches 9 bases. Germline-derived CDR1 and CDR2 are ENHRY and SYGVKD. The CDR3 has 12 residues. V was pared by 6 bases and J by 5 bases, with 2 bases of the junction left unmatched. For the CDR3, the DNA is TGTGCCATCAGGGACAGGGGTCACGAGCAGTACTTC. Its protein product is CAIRDRGHEQYF.

The genes are TRBV10-3 and TRBJ2-7; 8 nucleotides line up with TRBD1. This CDR3 region has 14 residues. After removal of 6 bases from V and 9 bases from J, the junction contained 13 bases not matched to a gene. CDR1 and CDR2 (germline): ENHRY, SYGVKD. This CDR3 reads CAIRGTGSPGGQYF. The DNA of the CDR3 is TGTGCCATCAGGGGGACAGGTTCCCCAGGGGGGCAGTACTTC.

The chain carries TRBV7-9 and TRBJ2-5; D is ambiguous. The CDR3 runs to 16 residues. V gave up 3 bases and J gave up 4 bases, with 18 bases separating them. CDR1 and CDR2 from the germline V gene are SEHNR and FQNEAQ (reference sequence). DNA for the CDR3: TGTGCCAGCAGCTTCCCCACTAATGATCTGGGAGAGACCCAGTACTTC. It translates to CASSFPTNDLGETQYF.

Comment on this clonotype: A much larger clone is a single base away; this may be a read error. The V call is TRBV10-3, the J call TRBJ2-7; D could derive from TRBD1 or TRBD2 (6 bases each). V gave up 11 bases and J gave up 0 bases, with 14 bases separating them. Germline V gene lookup returns CDR1 ENHRY and CDR2 SYGVKD. The CDR3 loop spans 13 amino acids. The CDR3 coding sequence is TGTGCCGTCATGGGGGGCATCTCCTACGAGCAGTACTTC. Translation: CAVMGGISYEQYF.

CDR3 in DNA: TGTGCCAGCAGCTCCCGGCGACAGGGCTTAGCCCCCTCCTACGAGCAGTACTTC. It yields the protein CASSSRRQGLAPSYEQYF. The chain is built from TRBV7-8 and TRBJ2-7; TRBD1 matches 7 bases. The V segment lost 4 bases and the J segment 0 bases; nucleotides outside the gene matches: 15. The CDR3 totals 18 residues. The germline V gene encodes CDR1 SGHVS and CDR2 FQNEAQ.

This chain joins TRBV11-2 and TRBJ2-7, with D possibly matching TRBD2 (6 bases). The CDR3 totals 20 residues. Trimming took 6 bases from V and 6 from J, leaving 36 bases between them. CDR1 is SGHAT and CDR2 is FQNNGV in the germline V gene. The CDR3 region has the DNA TGTGCCAGCAGTCGAAAATTCGGAGGTGGGGGGATCCCTAGAGTTGGCGAGCAGTACTTC. It specifies CASSRKFGGGGIPRVGEQYF.

The chain is built from TRBV6-1 and TRBJ2-1; TRBD1 aligns across 7 bases. The CDR3 has 15 amino acids. Trimming cost V 5 bases and J 10 bases; bases outside gene matches: 14. CDR1 MNHNS and CDR2 SASEGT come from the germline V gene. This chain's CDR3 is CASSTQFRGNSEQFF. DNA for the CDR3: TGTGCCAGCAGTACCCAGTTCAGGGGGAATAGCGAGCAGTTCTTC.

The chain is built from TRBV15 and TRBJ2-7; D gene uncertain. The CDR3 extends over 14 amino acids. V lost 0 bases to trimming and J lost 6 bases, with 12 bases between them. Germline CDR1 and CDR2: LNHNV and YYDKDF (reference sequence). For the CDR3, the DNA is TGTGCCACCAGCAGAGATATTAAGGGATTCGAGCAGTACTTC. Translating gives CATSRDIKGFEQYF.

This rearrangement joins TRBV7-2 to TRBJ2-7; D gene ambiguous. Per germline, CDR1 SGHTA and CDR2 FQGNSA. Trimming took 2 bases from V and 9 from J, leaving 11 bases between them. This CDR3 comprises 12 residues. CDR3 sequence reads: CASSLSTTGQYF. DNA for the CDR3: TGTGCCAGCAGCTTATCGACCACGGGGCAGTACTTC.

This clonotype has just a few counts. The CDR3 protein is CASSERRGILAGGLYEQYF. CDR3 coding DNA: TGTGCCAGCAGTGAAAGGAGGGGGATACTAGCGGGAGGGTTGTACGAGCAGTACTTC. The J gene is TRBJ2-7, the V gene TRBV6-1; 13 nucleotides line up with TRBD2. The CDR3 totals 19 residues. J lost 4 bases, V lost 2 bases, and 14 bases had no gene match. Germline V CDR1 and CDR2: MNHNS, SASEGT.

The V call is TRBV28, the J call TRBJ1-5, with 8 positions matching TRBD1. The CDR3 runs 14 residues. CDR1 is MDHEN and CDR2 is SYDVKM in the germline V gene. J lost 9 bases, V lost 11 bases, and 15 bases had no gene match. This chain's CDR3 is CAGNSGTGILPQHF. The CDR3 DNA is TGTGCCGGAAATTCCGGGACAGGTATTCTGCCCCAGCATTTT.

The rearrangement joins TRBV20-1 to TRBJ1-4, with 9 bases that match TRBD1. The CDR3 runs 13 residues. Germline values: CDR1 DFQATT, CDR2 SNEGSKA (reference sequence). V was clipped by 5 bases and J by 7 bases; unmatched bases: 5. In DNA form, the CDR3 reads TGCAGTGCTCGACAGGGGGTGGCTGAAAAACTGTTTTTT. This encodes CSARQGVAEKLFF.

This chain links TRBV20-1 with TRBJ2-1; 7 nucleotides match TRBD1. CDR3 length: 13 amino acids. The junction had 2 bases not matched to a gene; V was cut back by 3 bases and J by 3 bases. Germline-derived CDR1 and CDR2 are DFQATT and SNEGSKA (reference sequence). The CDR3 region has the DNA TGCAGTGCTAGGGACAGGCGCTACAATGAGCAGTTCTTC. Protein product: CSARDRRYNEQFF.

This clonotype is medium-sized (0.01 to 0.1%) in the sample. This chain uses TRBV6-1 with TRBJ2-7, with 8 bases aligning to TRBD1. Germline CDR1 and CDR2: MNHNS and SASEGT. J gave up 4 bases and V 6 bases, and 8 bases lay outside the gene matches. The CDR3 contains 14 residues. The CDR3 bases are TGTGCCAGCAGAGGGGCAGGGGGCCCATACGAGCAGTACTTC. As protein: CASRGAGGPYEQYF.

J is TRBJ1-6 and V is TRBV20-1, with D perhaps TRBD1 (6 bases). Germline V gene data show CDR1 as DFQATT and CDR2 as SNEGSKA (reference sequence). This CDR3 has 19 residues. V was clipped by 0 bases and J by 0 bases, with 18 bases between them. CDR3 bases: TGCAGTGCTAGAGATCCAGGGGCGAGATCGAGCTCCTATAATTCACCCCTCCACTTT. Protein: CSARDPGARSSSYNSPLHF.

The chain is built from TRBV6-7 and TRBJ2-7; tentatively, D is TRBD2 (6 bases). TRBV6-7 is noted as an ORF with a role that remains uncertain. The CDR3 consists of 15 residues. Trimming left V 4 bases short and J 3 bases short, with 16 bases between. CDR3 amino acids: CASSSVAGTVYEQYF. For the CDR3, the DNA is TGTGCCAGCAGTTCGGTGGCGGGAACCGTCTACGAGCAGTACTTC.